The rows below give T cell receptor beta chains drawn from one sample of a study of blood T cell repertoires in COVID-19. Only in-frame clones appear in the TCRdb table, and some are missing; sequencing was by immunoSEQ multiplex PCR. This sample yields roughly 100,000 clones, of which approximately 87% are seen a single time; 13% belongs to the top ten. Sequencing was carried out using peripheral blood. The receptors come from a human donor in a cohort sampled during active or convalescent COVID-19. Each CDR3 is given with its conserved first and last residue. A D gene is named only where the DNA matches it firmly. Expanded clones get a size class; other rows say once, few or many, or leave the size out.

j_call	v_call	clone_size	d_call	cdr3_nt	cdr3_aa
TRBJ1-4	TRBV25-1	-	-	TGTGCCAGCAGTACGAAGACGGCCGGGGGGGAAAAACTGTTTTTT	CASSTKTAGGEKLFF
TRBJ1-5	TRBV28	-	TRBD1	TGTGCCAGCAGTTTGATGGGACAGCAAAATCAGCCCCAGCATTTT	CASSLMGQQNQPQHF
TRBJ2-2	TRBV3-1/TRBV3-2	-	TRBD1	TGTGCCAGCAGCCCTCTCAGGGGGCGCGACACCGGGGAGCTGTTTTTT	CASSPLRGRDTGELFF
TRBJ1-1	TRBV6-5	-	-	TGTGCCAGCAGTTACTCAGCGGACACTGAAGCTTTCTTT	CASSYSADTEAFF
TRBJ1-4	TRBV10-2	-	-	TGCGCCAGCAGTGAGCAGGGATTTGACGAAAAACTGTTTTTT	CASSEQGFDEKLFF
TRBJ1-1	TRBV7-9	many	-	TGTGCCAGCATGTCCAGGGCCGGCACTGAAGCTTTCTTT	CASMSRAGTEAFF
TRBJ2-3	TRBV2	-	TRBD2	TGTGCCAGCATGGGAGGGTATCGGGGGTTCACAGATACGCAGTATTTT	CASMGGYRGFTDTQYF
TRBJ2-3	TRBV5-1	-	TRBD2	TGCGCCAGCAGCTTGGGTGGTAGCGGGGGGTACACAGATACGCAGTATTTT	CASSLGGSGGYTDTQYF
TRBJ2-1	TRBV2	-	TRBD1	TGTGCCAGCAGCGTTACAGGGGGCGCGGGGAATGAGCAGTTCTTC	CASSVTGGAGNEQFF
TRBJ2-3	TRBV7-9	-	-	TGTGCCAGCAGCTTAGACCAGGGTACGCAGTATTTT	CASSLDQGTQYF
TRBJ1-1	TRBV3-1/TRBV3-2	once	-	TGTGCCAGCAGCCACAGGGGTCGGACTGAAGCTTTCTTT	CASSHRGRTEAFF
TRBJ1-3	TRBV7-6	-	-	TGTGCCAGCAGCCTTAGTGGCGGGAGTTTTGGAAACACCATATATTTT	CASSLSGGSFGNTIYF
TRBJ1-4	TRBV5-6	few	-	TGTGCCAGCAGCTCGACACATGAAAAACTGTTTTTT	CASSSTHEKLFF
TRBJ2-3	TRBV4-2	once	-	TGTGCCAGCAGCCAAGAACTATTGACCGGCTTCACAGATACGCAGTATTTT	CASSQELLTGFTDTQYF
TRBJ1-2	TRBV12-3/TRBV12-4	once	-	TGTGCCAGCAGCCCGTGGCACTATGGCTACACCTTC	CASSPWHYGYTF
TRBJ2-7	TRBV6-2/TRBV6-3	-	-	TGTGCCAGCAGTAACCCAGGATACGAGCAGTACTTC	CASSNPGYEQYF
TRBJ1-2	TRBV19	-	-	TGTGCCAGTAGTATAGTTGGAGGGGACGGGCATGGCTACACCTTC	CASSIVGGDGHGYTF
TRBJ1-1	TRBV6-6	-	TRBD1	TGTGCCAGCAGTTATAGTGGGACAGAAACTGAAGCTTTCTTT	CASSYSGTETEAFF
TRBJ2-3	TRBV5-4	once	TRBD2	TGTGCCAGCAGCCGCGCCGGGACTAAAGACACAGATACGCAGTATTTT	CASSRAGTKDTDTQYF
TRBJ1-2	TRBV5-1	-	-	TGCGCCAGCAGCTTGAGTGGGCACTATGGCTACACCTTC	CASSLSGHYGYTF
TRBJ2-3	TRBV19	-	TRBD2	TGTGCCAGTAGTATGGGCCCCCCTCTAGCGGGGGGGACAGATACGCAGTATTTT	CASSMGPPLAGGTDTQYF
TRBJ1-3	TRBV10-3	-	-	TGTGCCATCAGCGGGGGGGTTGACTCTGGAAACACCATATATTTT	CAISGGVDSGNTIYF